The 21 T cell receptor beta chains given below trace back to one sample, sequenced in a study of HIV-infected patients and healthy controls. Alpha and beta constant-region primers primed reverse transcription of approximately 500 ng RNA. Each of the alpha and beta chains got its own library through chain-specific third strand synthesis with indices. MiXCR, applied by TCRdb to the 5' RACE reads, yields one record per CDR3 protein. The sample lists about 18,000 distinct CDR3 sequences; approximately 9% were seen once. The repertoire came from unfractionated whole blood and reflected all unsorted peripheral T cells. Sequencing was performed on blood. The source is an adult in good health.

This clonotype was counted many times. The J gene is TRBJ2-1, the V gene TRBV12-3 or TRBV12-4, with 8 bases that match TRBD2. The CDR3 runs 17 residues. Trimming cost V 7 bases and J 3 bases; bases outside gene matches: 14. The CDR3, as DNA: TGTGCCAGCAAGGGCGGAGCGGGAGTGGGATTCTACAATGAGCAGTTCTTC. Translated: CASKGGAGVGFYNEQFF.

This clonotype was seen at least ten times. The genes are TRBV6-2 or TRBV6-3 and TRBJ2-1, with D possibly matching TRBD2 (6 bases). Germline lookup yields CDR1 MNHEY and CDR2 SVGEGT. The length of the CDR3 is 15 residues. Trimming took off 5 bases at V and 6 bases at J, with 17 bases between the two ends. In DNA, the CDR3 is TGTGCCAGCAGTCCGGGAGTGTCCCTCCTCAATGAGCAGTTCTTC. Its translation is CASSPGVSLLNEQFF.

The chain links TRBV7-6 to TRBJ1-4; D is perhaps TRBD1 (6 bases). Germline loops: CDR1 SGHVS, CDR2 FNYEAQ. The CDR3 contains 15 residues. Trimming took off 1 base at V and 8 bases at J, with 14 bases between the two ends. The DNA of the CDR3 is TGTGCCAGCAGCTTAGTGCCAGGGGTGAGGGAAAAACTGTTTTTT. Protein sequence: CASSLVPGVREKLFF.

This clonotype is labeled medium-sized. V usage is TRBV7-9 and J usage is TRBJ2-1, with 9 bases fitting TRBD2. This CDR3 has 16 amino acids. The germline V gene encodes CDR1 SEHNR and CDR2 FQNEAQ (reference sequence). Unmatched junction bases numbered 8, after V lost 1 base and J lost 7 bases. CDR3 DNA: TGTGCCAGCAGCTTAGGGGTAGCGGGAGTTTTGAATGAGCAGTTCTTC. It yields the protein CASSLGVAGVLNEQFF.

The chain is built from TRBV5-1 and TRBJ2-7, with TRBD1 matching over 7 bases. Germline loops: CDR1 SGHRS, CDR2 YFSETQ. Trimming removed 3 bases from V and 3 bases from J; junction bases left unmatched: 6. The length of the CDR3 is 14 residues. The CDR3 sequence: CASSSTGANYEQYF. In DNA, the CDR3 is TGCGCCAGCAGCTCTACAGGGGCTAACTACGAGCAGTACTTC.

The table lists this clonotype with many counts. V and J are TRBV7-2 and TRBJ2-3; the D gene is possibly TRBD2 (6 bases). The CDR3 has 15 amino acids. The germline V gene has CDR1 SGHTA and CDR2 FQGNSA. Trimming pared 5 bases from V and 3 bases from J, leaving 15 bases between. CDR3 coding DNA: TGTGCCAGCAGCCCCTTTCCGCGGGGTACAGATACGCAGTATTTT. Protein: CASSPFPRGTDTQYF.

At least ten counts were recorded for this clonotype. The chain recombines TRBV20-1 with TRBJ2-7; weak D call: TRBD1 (6 bases). The V end lost 0 bases, the J end lost 4 bases, and 7 bases lay between the germline ends. The CDR3 spans 12 residues. Germline CDR1 is DFQATT and CDR2 is SNEGSKA (reference sequence). CDR3 sequence reads: CSARDQGYEQYF. The CDR3 nucleotides read TGCAGTGCTAGAGATCAGGGGTACGAGCAGTACTTC.

This clonotype was detected ten times or more. The CDR3 bases are TGTGCCAGCAGCTTGGAGGGGGGCACCGGGGAGCTGTTTTTT. This encodes CASSLEGGTGELFF. This chain uses TRBV5-4 with TRBJ2-2, with D possibly called TRBD1 or TRBD2 (6 bases each). With 0 bases removed from V and 4 bases from J, the gap between germline ends came to 7 bases. Per the germline V gene, CDR1 is SGHNT and CDR2 is YYREEE (reference sequence). The CDR3 is 14 residues long. Complete variable domain (other parts from reference TRBV5-4 and TRBJ2-2): ETGVTQSPTHLIKTRGQQVTLRCSSQSGHNTVSWYQQALGQGPQFIFQYYREEENGRGNFPPRFSGLQFPNYSSELNVNALELDDSALYLCASSLEGGTGELFFGEGSRLTVL.

This clonotype was seen repeatedly, ten times or more. The chain has TRBV6-5 and TRBJ2-5; no clear D gene. CDR1 and CDR2 from the germline V gene are MNHEY and SVGAGI. The CDR3 spans 11 residues. V was shortened by 2 bases and J by 5 bases, with 3 bases between the two germline ends. The CDR3 loop is CASSYRETQYF. The CDR3 DNA is TGTGCCAGCAGTTACCGGGAGACCCAGTACTTC.

This clonotype occurred many times. The chain is built from TRBV5-4 and TRBJ2-5; D gene ambiguous. V was shortened by 4 bases and J by 1 base, with 14 bases between the two germline ends. The CDR3 covers 15 residues. Germline-derived CDR1 and CDR2 are SGHNT and YYREEE (reference sequence). The CDR3 DNA sequence: TGTGCCAGCAGCCCAAGTGGGCGAATCCAAGAGACCCAGTACTTC. Amino acids: CASSPSGRIQETQYF.

Judged by abundance, this clonotype is medium-sized. The chain carries TRBV20-1 and TRBJ2-7; D call uncertain. In germline, CDR1 is DFQATT, CDR2 SNEGSKA (reference sequence). The CDR3 length is 13 residues. V was clipped by 6 bases and J by 3 bases, with 15 bases between them. CDR3 in amino acids: CSATPDTDYEQYF. The CDR3 coding sequence is TGCAGTGCCACCCCCGACACCGACTACGAGCAGTACTTC.

This clonotype is medium-sized by share. The chain combines TRBV4-1 with TRBJ1-1; D is undetermined. Deletions cut 6 bases from V and 9 bases from J, with 14 bases between. The CDR3 extends over 12 amino acids. Germline assignment: CDR1 MGHRA and CDR2 YSYEKL. In nucleotides, the CDR3 is TGCGCCAGCAGTTCTCCGGGAGGAAAAGCTTTCTTT. Translated, it gives CASSSPGGKAFF.

This clonotype has only a few counts. The rearrangement uses TRBV7-2 and TRBJ2-7, with D uncertain. V lost 5 bases and J 7 bases, leaving 15 bases between the germline ends. The CDR3 loop spans 13 amino acids. Per germline, CDR1 SGHTA and CDR2 FQGNSA. The CDR3 protein is CASSPRAGGEQYF. The DNA for the CDR3 is TGTGCCAGCAGCCCCAGAGCTGGCGGAGAGCAGTACTTC. The full variable domain, with the rest looked up from reference TRBV7-2 and TRBJ2-7, is GAGVSQSPSNKVTEKGKDVELRCDPISGHTALYWYRQSLGQGLEFLIYFQGNSAPDKSGLPSDRFSAERTGGSVSTLTIQRTQQEDSAVYLCASSPRAGGEQYFGPGTRLTVT.

By sample share, this clonotype is medium-sized. The chain recombines TRBV6-6 with TRBJ2-3; D not certain. V was pared by 6 bases and J by 0 bases, with 7 bases between. Per germline, CDR1 MNHNY and CDR2 SVGAGI (reference sequence). This CDR3 has 13 residues. CDR3 region: CASRKRSTDTQYF. CDR3 DNA sequence: TGTGCCAGCAGAAAACGTAGCACAGATACGCAGTATTTT.

This clonotype was counted between two and nine times. The chain uses TRBV7-9 and TRBJ2-3; D gene ambiguous. CDR1 is SEHNR and CDR2 is FQNEAQ in the germline V gene (reference sequence). The length of the CDR3 is 15 residues. Between the trimmed V and J ends, which lost 6 bases and 1 base, there was a span of 14 bases. The CDR3 DNA is TGTGCCAGCAGATCCAAGCAGCCTGGCACAGATACGCAGTATTTT. Translation: CASRSKQPGTDTQYF. Full variable domain (outside the CDR3, taken from reference TRBV7-9 and TRBJ2-3): DTGVSQNPRHKITKRGQNVTFRCDPISEHNRLYWYRQTLGQGPEFLTYFQNEAQLEKSRLLSDRFSAERPKGSFSTLEIQRTEQGDSAMYLCASRSKQPGTDTQYFGPGTRLTVL.

This clonotype was recorded many times. V gene TRBV28 combines with J gene TRBJ2-7; D is possibly TRBD1 or TRBD2 (5 bases each). The V gene lost 7 bases and the J gene lost 3 bases, with 13 bases spanning the gap. CDR1 is MDHEN and CDR2 is SYDVKM in the germline V gene. The CDR3 loop spans 13 amino acids. The CDR3 nucleotides are TGTGCCAGCAAGCGGACAACCTACTACGAGCAGTACTTC. It translates to CASKRTTYYEQYF.

This clonotype is medium-sized within its sample. This chain uses TRBV4-1 with TRBJ2-1; tentative D call: TRBD2 (6 bases). V gave up 0 bases and J gave up 1 base, with 16 bases separating them. This CDR3 is 18 amino acids long. Germline V CDR1 and CDR2: MGHRA, YSYEKL. CDR3 region: CASSQEKAGGGSYNEQFF. CDR3 bases: TGCGCCAGCAGCCAAGAAAAGGCCGGAGGAGGGTCCTACAATGAGCAGTTCTTC.

In this sample, this clonotype turned up many times. The chain employs TRBV20-1 and TRBJ2-5, with D unclear. The ends were cut back, 3 bases at V and 2 bases at J, with 4 bases in the middle. The CDR3 runs to 11 residues. The germline V gene encodes CDR1 DFQATT and CDR2 SNEGSKA (reference sequence). DNA for the CDR3: TGCAGTGCTAGCCGACAAGAGACCCAGTACTTC. Its translation is CSASRQETQYF.

There are many counts of this clonotype. The CDR3 bases are TGTGCCAGCAGCCTGGGACGGCAGGAGCAGTACTTC. Protein product: CASSLGRQEQYF. The V and J genes are TRBV5-6 and TRBJ2-7; D possibly uses TRBD1 or TRBD2 (5 bases each). Germline V gene sequence: CDR1 SGHDT, CDR2 YYEEEE. The CDR3 is 12 amino acids. V lost 4 bases to trimming and J lost 7 bases, with 12 bases between them.

This clonotype was found many times. The V gene is TRBV20-1, the J gene TRBJ2-3; TRBD2 is a possible D gene (5 bases). Trimming took 3 bases from V and 2 from J, leaving 15 bases between them. This CDR3 spans 15 amino acids. Germline lookup yields CDR1 DFQATT and CDR2 SNEGSKA (reference sequence). CDR3 sequence: CSASGPPEATDTQYF. CDR3 nucleotides: TGCAGTGCTAGTGGGCCCCCGGAGGCCACAGATACGCAGTATTTT.

Ten or more counts support this clonotype. The chain links TRBV6-1 to TRBJ1-5; possibly TRBD1 for D (6 bases). The CDR3 has 15 residues. Germline V gene data show CDR1 as MNHNS and CDR2 as SASEGT. Between the trimmed V and J ends, which lost 6 bases and 3 bases, there was a span of 15 bases. The CDR3 reads CASSKRQVVNQPQHF. For the CDR3, the DNA is TGTGCCAGCAGCAAGAGACAGGTAGTCAATCAGCCCCAGCATTTT.